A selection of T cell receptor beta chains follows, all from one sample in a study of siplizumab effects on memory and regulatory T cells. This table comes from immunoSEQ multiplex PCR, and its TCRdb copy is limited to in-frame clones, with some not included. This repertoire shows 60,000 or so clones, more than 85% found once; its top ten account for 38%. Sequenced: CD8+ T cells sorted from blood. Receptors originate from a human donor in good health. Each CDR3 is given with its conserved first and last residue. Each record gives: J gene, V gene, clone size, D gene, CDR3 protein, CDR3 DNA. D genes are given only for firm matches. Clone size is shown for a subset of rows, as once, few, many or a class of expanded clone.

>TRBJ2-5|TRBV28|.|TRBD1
CASSFGQQGAKETQYF
TGTGCCAGCAGTTTTGGCCAACAGGGGGCGAAAGAGACCCAGTACTTC
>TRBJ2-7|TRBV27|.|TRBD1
CASSLRDRPYEQYF
TGTGCCAGCAGTTTAAGGGACAGGCCCTACGAGCAGTACTTC
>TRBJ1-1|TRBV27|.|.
CASSPRGGLGYTEAFF
TGTGCCAGCAGCCCCAGGGGAGGTTTGGGGTACACTGAAGCTTTCTTT
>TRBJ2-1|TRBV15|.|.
CATETTYSYNEQFF
TGTGCCACCGAGACGACCTACTCCTACAATGAGCAGTTCTTC
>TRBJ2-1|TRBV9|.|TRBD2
CASSHGLAELSYNEQFF
TGTGCCAGCAGCCACGGACTAGCGGAGCTCTCCTACAATGAGCAGTTCTTC
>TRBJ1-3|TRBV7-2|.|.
CASSPRGGAGSGNTIYF
TGTGCCAGCAGCCCTCGGGGCGGAGCAGGGTCTGGAAACACCATATATTTT
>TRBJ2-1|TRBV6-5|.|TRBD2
CASNGLAGKNEQFF
TGTGCCAGCAATGGACTAGCGGGGAAGAATGAGCAGTTCTTC
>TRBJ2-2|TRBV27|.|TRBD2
CASSFGLGAGGFGELFF
TGTGCCAGCAGTTTTGGTTTGGGCGCGGGAGGTTTCGGGGAGCTGTTTTTT
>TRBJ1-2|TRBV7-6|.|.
CASSPGHLANYGYTF
TGTGCCAGCAGCCCCGGACACTTAGCTAACTATGGCTACACCTTC
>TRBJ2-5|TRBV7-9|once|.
CASSVSGEETQYF
TGTGCCAGCAGCGTTAGCGGAGAAGAGACCCAGTACTTC
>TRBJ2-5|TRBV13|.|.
CASSPVGEETQYF
TGTGCCAGCAGCCCAGTAGGGGAAGAGACCCAGTACTTC
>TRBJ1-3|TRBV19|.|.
CASNPGSSGNTIYF
TGTGCCAGTAACCCGGGGTCCTCTGGAAACACCATATATTTT
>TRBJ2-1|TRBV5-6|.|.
CASSWAGEQFF
TGTGCCAGCAGTTGGGCGGGTGAGCAGTTCTTC
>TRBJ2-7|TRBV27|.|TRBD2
CASSLAGGPTEQYF
TGTGCCAGCAGTTTAGCGGGAGGGCCTACCGAGCAGTACTTC
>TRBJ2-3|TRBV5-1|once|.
CASSLEPAGPHDTQYF
TGCGCCAGCAGCTTGGAGCCCGCAGGGCCTCACGATACGCAGTATTTT
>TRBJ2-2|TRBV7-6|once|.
CAVRGGNTGELFF
TGTGCCGTTAGGGGCGGTAACACCGGGGAGCTGTTTTTT
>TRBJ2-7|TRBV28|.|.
CASSFRVREQYF
TGTGCCAGCAGTTTCCGGGTTAGAGAGCAGTACTTC
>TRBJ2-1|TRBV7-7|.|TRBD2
CASSQGLAGRDNEQFF
TGTGCTAGCAGCCAAGGACTAGCAGGCCGCGACAATGAGCAGTTCTTC
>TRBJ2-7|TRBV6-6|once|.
CASSYSSDEQYF
TGTGCCAGCAGTTACTCCTCTGACGAGCAGTACTTC
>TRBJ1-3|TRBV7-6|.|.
CASSLRSTGNTIYF
TGTGCCAGCAGCCTTCGATCTACTGGAAACACCATATATTTT
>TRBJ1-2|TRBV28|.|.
CASSLGLTYGDTF
TGTGCCAGCAGTTTGGGACTGACCTATGGAGACACCTTC
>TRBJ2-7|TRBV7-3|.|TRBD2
CASSLSASGSYEQYF
TGTGCCAGCAGCTTATCGGCTAGCGGGAGTTACGAGCAGTACTTC
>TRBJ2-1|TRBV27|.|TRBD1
CASSYGGQGNEQFF
TGTGCCAGCAGTTATGGGGGACAGGGCAATGAGCAGTTCTTC
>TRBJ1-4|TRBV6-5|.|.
CASSYSYANELFF
TGTGCCAGCAGTTACTCCTATGCCAATGAACTGTTTTTT
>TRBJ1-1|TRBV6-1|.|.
CASSEYDGNTEAFF
TGTGCCAGCAGTGAATATGACGGGAACACTGAAGCTTTCTTT
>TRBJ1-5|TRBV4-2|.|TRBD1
CASSREGQGGQPQHF
TGTGCCAGCAGCCGCGAAGGACAGGGGGGCCAGCCCCAGCATTTT
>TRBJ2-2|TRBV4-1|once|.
CASSQVDNTGELFF
TGCGCCAGCAGCCAAGTGGACAACACCGGGGAGCTGTTTTTT
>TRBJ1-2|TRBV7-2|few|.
CASSLELQGTSYTF
TGTGCCAGCAGCTTAGAGCTCCAGGGGACGAGCTACACCTTC
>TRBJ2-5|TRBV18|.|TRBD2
CASSPGGRSQETQYF
TGTGCCAGCTCACCCGGGGGGAGAAGCCAAGAGACCCAGTACTTC
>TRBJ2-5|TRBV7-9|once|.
CASSLGAGLETQYF
TGTGCCAGCAGCTTAGGGGCAGGGCTAGAGACCCAGTACTTC
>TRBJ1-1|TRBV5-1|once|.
CASSSTGIEAFF
TGCGCCAGCAGCAGTACAGGGATTGAAGCTTTCTTT
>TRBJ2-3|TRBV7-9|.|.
CASSLGGIDTQYF
TGTGCCAGCAGCTTAGGCGGAATAGATACGCAGTATTTT